The subject of this entry is one T cell receptor (beta chain). Its specificity is not known. The sample originates from a study of T cell responses to AZD1222 COVID-19 vaccine. V was trimmed by 3 bases and J by 5 bases, leaving 17 bases between them. There are 16 residues in the CDR3. CDR1 and CDR2 (germline): LNHDA, SQIVND (reference sequence). General study results and limits: Two doses of AZD1222 preceded a rise in Spike-specific TCR breadth and depth.

Libraries were prepared by immunoSEQ multiplex PCR; TCRdb keeps only in-frame clonotypes and omits some of them. The data show some 150,000 clones, more than 85% seen once. This TCR came from an adult in good health. The sample in question was peripheral blood, obtained on day 0 of AZD1222 vaccination. The genes are TRBV19 and TRBJ2-1, with unresolved D. The CDR3 DNA reads as TGTGCCAGTAGTATCACCACCGAAGGTGGAAACAATGAGCAGTTCTTC. It yields the protein CASSITTEGGNNEQFF. Full variable domain (outside the CDR3, taken from reference TRBV19 and TRBJ2-1): DGGITQSPKYLFRKEGQNVTLSCEQNLNHDAMYWYRQDPGQGLRLIYYSQIVNDFQKGDIAEGYSVSREKKESFPLTVTSAQKNPTAFYLCASSITTEGGNNEQFFGPGTRLTVL.